Listed below are T cell receptor beta chains from one sample, sequenced in a study of CD8 T cells in Susac syndrome. One entry per CDR3 protein, called by TCRdb with MiXCR from the immunoSEQ multiplex PCR reads. The sample has some 200,000 distinct CDR3 sequences; under 97% are singletons. Material for sequencing was CD4+ T cells from PBMCs. These receptors originate from a human donor with Susac syndrome. The CDR3 runs from the conserved cysteine through the conserved F or W. Fields, in order: CDR3 DNA, CDR3 protein, clone size, V gene, CDR3 length, D gene, J gene. D genes are given only for firm matches. The listing skips clone size in some rows; elsewhere it reads once, few, many or a size class.

cdr3_nt: TGTGCCAGCAGTTACTCTACAGTTGTGAACACTGAAGCTTTCTTT
cdr3_aa: CASSYSTVVNTEAFF
clone_size: -
v_call: TRBV6-5
cdr3_length: 15
d_call: -
j_call: TRBJ1-1

cdr3_nt: TGTGCCAGCAGTGTCGGGGCAGGGTCCCTCTATGGCTACACCTTC
cdr3_aa: CASSVGAGSLYGYTF
clone_size: -
v_call: TRBV6-1
cdr3_length: 15
d_call: -
j_call: TRBJ1-2

cdr3_nt: TGTGCCAGCAGCTTAGAGGTCTGGGGAGAGCAGTACTTC
cdr3_aa: CASSLEVWGEQYF
clone_size: -
v_call: TRBV7-3
cdr3_length: 13
d_call: -
j_call: TRBJ2-7

cdr3_nt: TGTGCCTGGAGTTCCAGGGCGGCCGGGGAGCTGTTTTTT
cdr3_aa: CAWSSRAAGELFF
clone_size: once
v_call: TRBV30
cdr3_length: 13
d_call: -
j_call: TRBJ2-2

cdr3_nt: TGTGCCAGCAGCCTACGGACAGTACTACAAGAGACCCAGTACTTC
cdr3_aa: CASSLRTVLQETQYF
clone_size: -
v_call: TRBV5-8
cdr3_length: 15
d_call: -
j_call: TRBJ2-5

cdr3_nt: TGCAGCGTTGGGGCAGGGGCCACCGGGGAGCTGTTTTTT
cdr3_aa: CSVGAGATGELFF
clone_size: -
v_call: TRBV29-1
cdr3_length: 13
d_call: -
j_call: TRBJ2-2

cdr3_nt: TGTGCCAGCAGGCAACAGGGATCCCCTGAAAAACTGTTTTTT
cdr3_aa: CASRQQGSPEKLFF
clone_size: -
v_call: TRBV12-3/TRBV12-4
cdr3_length: 14
d_call: -
j_call: TRBJ1-4

cdr3_nt: TGTGCCAGCAACCAGGGGACTAGCGGCCTTTACAATGAGCAGTTCTTC
cdr3_aa: CASNQGTSGLYNEQFF
clone_size: once
v_call: TRBV12-3/TRBV12-4
cdr3_length: 16
d_call: TRBD2
j_call: TRBJ2-1

cdr3_nt: TGTGCCAGCAGCCAAGATCAGGGGGCAATAGCTTTCTTT
cdr3_aa: CASSQDQGAIAFF
clone_size: -
v_call: TRBV4-2
cdr3_length: 13
d_call: TRBD1
j_call: TRBJ1-1

cdr3_nt: TGTGCCAGTAGTATACGGTTCGGCTCCTACAATGAGCAGTTCTTC
cdr3_aa: CASSIRFGSYNEQFF
clone_size: -
v_call: TRBV19
cdr3_length: 15
d_call: -
j_call: TRBJ2-1

cdr3_nt: TGTGCCAGCTCACCTCTCGTCGGACGGGGAACCTACGAGCAGTACTTC
cdr3_aa: CASSPLVGRGTYEQYF
clone_size: -
v_call: TRBV18
cdr3_length: 16
d_call: -
j_call: TRBJ2-7

cdr3_nt: TGTGTGACCCGGGCTAGAAACACCATATATTTT
cdr3_aa: CVTRARNTIYF
clone_size: -
v_call: TRBV28
cdr3_length: 11
d_call: -
j_call: TRBJ1-3

cdr3_nt: TGTGCCAGCAGTGAAGCTCGGGGGATGGAGACCCAGTACTTC
cdr3_aa: CASSEARGMETQYF
clone_size: -
v_call: TRBV2
cdr3_length: 14
d_call: -
j_call: TRBJ2-5

cdr3_nt: TGTGCCACCAGCAGGCTAGCGGGCACAGATACGCAGTATTTT
cdr3_aa: CATSRLAGTDTQYF
clone_size: -
v_call: TRBV15
cdr3_length: 14
d_call: TRBD2
j_call: TRBJ2-3

cdr3_nt: TGTGCCAGCTCACCCAGTCGGCAGGGACGGAGTACTGAAGCTTTCTTT
cdr3_aa: CASSPSRQGRSTEAFF
clone_size: -
v_call: TRBV18
cdr3_length: 16
d_call: -
j_call: TRBJ1-1

cdr3_nt: TGTGCCAGCAGCCTATTTAGCGCGCAGGACAATGAGCAGTTCTTC
cdr3_aa: CASSLFSAQDNEQFF
clone_size: few
v_call: TRBV11-3
cdr3_length: 15
d_call: -
j_call: TRBJ2-1

cdr3_nt: TGCGCCAGCAGCTTGGACGTGGGCAACACTGAAGCTTTCTTT
cdr3_aa: CASSLDVGNTEAFF
clone_size: -
v_call: TRBV5-1
cdr3_length: 14
d_call: -
j_call: TRBJ1-1

cdr3_nt: TGTGCCTGGAGTACGACGACAGTCCCCTACGAGCAGTACTTC
cdr3_aa: CAWSTTTVPYEQYF
clone_size: -
v_call: TRBV30
cdr3_length: 14
d_call: -
j_call: TRBJ2-7

cdr3_nt: TGCAGCGTTGGGACAGGGGGTGGCTACACCTTC
cdr3_aa: CSVGTGGGYTF
clone_size: -
v_call: TRBV29-1
cdr3_length: 11
d_call: TRBD1
j_call: TRBJ1-2

cdr3_nt: TGTGCCAGCAGGTGGGCAGGCACCTTCCAAGAGACCCAGTACTTC
cdr3_aa: CASRWAGTFQETQYF
clone_size: -
v_call: TRBV28
cdr3_length: 15
d_call: -
j_call: TRBJ2-5

cdr3_nt: TGCAGTGCTAGAGATTCTATCACAGATACGCAGTATTTT
cdr3_aa: CSARDSITDTQYF
clone_size: -
v_call: TRBV20-1
cdr3_length: 13
d_call: -
j_call: TRBJ2-3

cdr3_nt: TGTGCCAGCAGCGTCCGGGACTCCTTCTACGAGCAGTACTTC
cdr3_aa: CASSVRDSFYEQYF
clone_size: -
v_call: TRBV9
cdr3_length: 14
d_call: -
j_call: TRBJ2-7

cdr3_nt: TGCAGCGTAATTCAGGGACCCCTACAGCATTTT
cdr3_aa: CSVIQGPLQHF
clone_size: -
v_call: TRBV29-1
cdr3_length: 11
d_call: -
j_call: TRBJ1-5

cdr3_nt: TGCGCCAGCAGCCATCCCCGGACGGATAACACTGAAGCTTTCTTT
cdr3_aa: CASSHPRTDNTEAFF
clone_size: few
v_call: TRBV4-1
cdr3_length: 15
d_call: -
j_call: TRBJ1-1

cdr3_nt: TGTGCCTGGAGTGTCGGCCAGCCTAATTCACCCCTCCACTTT
cdr3_aa: CAWSVGQPNSPLHF
clone_size: -
v_call: TRBV30
cdr3_length: 14
d_call: -
j_call: TRBJ1-6

cdr3_nt: TGCGCCAGCAGCCAAGCCACGGGCAGGGGGCGGACAGATACGCAGTATTTT
cdr3_aa: CASSQATGRGRTDTQYF
clone_size: -
v_call: TRBV4-3
cdr3_length: 17
d_call: TRBD1
j_call: TRBJ2-3

cdr3_nt: TGTGCCAGCAGTTCCGGACAGCCTTTTAATGAAAAACTGTTTTTT
cdr3_aa: CASSSGQPFNEKLFF
clone_size: -
v_call: TRBV12-3/TRBV12-4
cdr3_length: 15
d_call: -
j_call: TRBJ1-4

cdr3_nt: TGTGCCAGCAGCTTCGATAAGGGGGGCGCGCAGTACTTC
cdr3_aa: CASSFDKGGAQYF
clone_size: -
v_call: TRBV5-6
cdr3_length: 13
d_call: -
j_call: TRBJ2-7

cdr3_nt: TGCGCCAGCAGCGAGGGGGTTTGGGAGACCCAGTACTTC
cdr3_aa: CASSEGVWETQYF
clone_size: -
v_call: TRBV5-1
cdr3_length: 13
d_call: -
j_call: TRBJ2-5

cdr3_nt: TGTGCCAGCAGCGTATTGGCGGGGGGTTCCACCGGGGAGCTGTTTTTT
cdr3_aa: CASSVLAGGSTGELFF
clone_size: -
v_call: TRBV9
cdr3_length: 16
d_call: TRBD2
j_call: TRBJ2-2

cdr3_nt: TGTGCCAGCAGTTTCCCCGGGGCGAACACTGAAGCTTTCTTT
cdr3_aa: CASSFPGANTEAFF
clone_size: -
v_call: TRBV27
cdr3_length: 14
d_call: -
j_call: TRBJ1-1

cdr3_nt: TGTGCCACCAGTGATTCGGGGCGGCCCCAGCATTTT
cdr3_aa: CATSDSGRPQHF
clone_size: -
v_call: TRBV24-1
cdr3_length: 12
d_call: -
j_call: TRBJ1-5

cdr3_nt: TGTGCCAGCAGTTACTCCGGAGTGGGATCACCCCTCCACTTT
cdr3_aa: CASSYSGVGSPLHF
clone_size: -
v_call: TRBV6-6
cdr3_length: 14
d_call: -
j_call: TRBJ1-6

cdr3_nt: TGCAGTGCTAGAGACCCCCACGGGTACCAAGAGACCCAGTACTTC
cdr3_aa: CSARDPHGYQETQYF
clone_size: -
v_call: TRBV20-1
cdr3_length: 15
d_call: -
j_call: TRBJ2-5

cdr3_nt: TGTGCTAGTGGGGCTGTACGGGGGGCGGAGACCCAGTACTTC
cdr3_aa: CASGAVRGAETQYF
clone_size: -
v_call: TRBV12-5
cdr3_length: 14
d_call: -
j_call: TRBJ2-5

cdr3_nt: TGCAGCGTTGATGCTAGCGGGGTCGATACGCAGTATTTT
cdr3_aa: CSVDASGVDTQYF
clone_size: -
v_call: TRBV29-1
cdr3_length: 13
d_call: TRBD2
j_call: TRBJ2-3